This T cell receptor beta chain came from a study of T cell responses to AZD1222 COVID-19 vaccine. Study-level findings and limits: Every sample of the repertoires postdated the peak T cell response.

J was trimmed by 5 bases and V by 3 bases; bases with no gene match: 10. The V gene's germline CDR1 is SGHRS and CDR2 YFSETQ. The CDR3 totals 15 residues. To note about this clone: The antigen is undetermined.

Pooling of second doses given at about 4 or about 12 weeks was done. Only in-frame clones appear in the TCRdb table, and some are missing; sequencing was by immunoSEQ multiplex PCR. This table has 100,000 to 150,000 clones, around 83% appearing once. Here the sequenced sample was peripheral blood, taken 28 days after the second AZD1222 dose. The chain links TRBV5-1 to TRBJ1-2, with 7 nucleotides matching TRBD1. This TCR came from an adult who received the AZD1222 COVID-19 vaccine. Here the CDR3 reads CASSSGTARGYGYTF. Here the CDR3 DNA reads TGCGCCAGCAGCTCAGGGACAGCCCGTGGATATGGCTACACCTTC.